The source of this TCR beta chain is a study of CD8 T cells in ankylosing spondylitis. Study-level points and caveats: Ankylosing spondylitis blood appeared to carry a characteristic TCR beta motif of roughly 8 highly homologous variants.

This clonotype was recorded many times. Its specificity is not known. Each CDR3 protein gets one entry after TCRdb re-called the 5' RACE reads with MiXCR. Of 500,000 or so distinct CDR3 sequences in the sample, under 5.5% were seen once. V was pared by 8 bases and J by 5 bases, with 12 bases between. This CDR3 spans 12 amino acids. The rearrangement joins TRBV12-3 or TRBV12-4 to TRBJ1-1; D not certain. The TCR originated in a male donor with ankylosing spondylitis. The specimen was blood, either unsorted or a sorted T cell fraction (not recorded which). The CDR3 here is CASGLGATEAFF. The DNA of the CDR3 is TGTGCCAGCGGCCTCGGAGCTACTGAAGCTTTCTTT.